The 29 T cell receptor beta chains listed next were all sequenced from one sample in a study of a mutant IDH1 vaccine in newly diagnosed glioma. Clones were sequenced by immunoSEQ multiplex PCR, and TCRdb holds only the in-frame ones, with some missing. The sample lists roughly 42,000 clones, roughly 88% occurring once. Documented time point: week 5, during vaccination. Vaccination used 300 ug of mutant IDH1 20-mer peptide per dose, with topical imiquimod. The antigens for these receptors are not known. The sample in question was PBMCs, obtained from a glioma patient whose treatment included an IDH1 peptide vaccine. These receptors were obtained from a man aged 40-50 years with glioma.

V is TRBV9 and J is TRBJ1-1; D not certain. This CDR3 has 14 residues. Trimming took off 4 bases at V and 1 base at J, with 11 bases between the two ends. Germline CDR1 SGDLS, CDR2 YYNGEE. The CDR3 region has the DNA TGTGCCAGCAGCCCCCAGTTAGGGAACACTGAAGCTTTCTTT. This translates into CASSPQLGNTEAFF.

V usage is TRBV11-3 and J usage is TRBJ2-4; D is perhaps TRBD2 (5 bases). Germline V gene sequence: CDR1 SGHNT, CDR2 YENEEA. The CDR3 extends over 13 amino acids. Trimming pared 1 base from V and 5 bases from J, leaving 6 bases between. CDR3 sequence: CASSLGGENIQYF. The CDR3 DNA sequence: TGTGCCAGCAGCTTAGGGGGAGAAAACATTCAGTACTTC.

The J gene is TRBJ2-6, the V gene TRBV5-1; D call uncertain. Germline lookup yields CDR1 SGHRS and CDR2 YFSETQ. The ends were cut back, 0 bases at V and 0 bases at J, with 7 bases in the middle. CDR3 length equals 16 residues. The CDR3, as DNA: TGCGCCAGCAGCTTGGGGCCAGCCTCTGGGGCCAACGTCCTGACTTTC. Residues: CASSLGPASGANVLTF.

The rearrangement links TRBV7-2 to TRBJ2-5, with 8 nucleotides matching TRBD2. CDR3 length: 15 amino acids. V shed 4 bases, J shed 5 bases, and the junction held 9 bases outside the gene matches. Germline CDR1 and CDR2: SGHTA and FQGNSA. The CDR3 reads CASSYAAGEVETQYF. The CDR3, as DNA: TGTGCCAGCAGCTACGCAGCGGGAGAGGTGGAGACCCAGTACTTC.

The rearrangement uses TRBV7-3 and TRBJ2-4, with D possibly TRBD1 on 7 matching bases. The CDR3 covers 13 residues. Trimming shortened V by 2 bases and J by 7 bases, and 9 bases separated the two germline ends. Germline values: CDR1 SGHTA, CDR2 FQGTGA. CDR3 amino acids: CASSLQGGNIQYF. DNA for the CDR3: TGTGCCAGCAGCTTACAGGGGGGTAACATTCAGTACTTC.

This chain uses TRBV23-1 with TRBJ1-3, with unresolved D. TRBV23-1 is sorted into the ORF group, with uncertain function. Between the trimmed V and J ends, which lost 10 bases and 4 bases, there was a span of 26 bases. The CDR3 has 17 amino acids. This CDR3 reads CATRLGSGSSSGNTIYF. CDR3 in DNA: TGCGCCACCAGATTGGGGTCAGGATCATCATCAGGAAACACCATATATTTT.

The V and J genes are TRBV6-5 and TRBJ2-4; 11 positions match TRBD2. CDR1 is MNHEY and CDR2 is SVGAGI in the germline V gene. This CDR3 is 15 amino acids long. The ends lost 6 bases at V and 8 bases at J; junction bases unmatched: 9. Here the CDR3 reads CASSPTSGGGDIQYF. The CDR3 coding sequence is TGTGCCAGCAGCCCTACTAGCGGGGGAGGGGACATTCAGTACTTC.

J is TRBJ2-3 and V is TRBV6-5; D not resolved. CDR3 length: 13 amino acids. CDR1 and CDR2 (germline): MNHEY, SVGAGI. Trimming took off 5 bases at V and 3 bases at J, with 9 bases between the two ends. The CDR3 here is CASSPARTDTQYF. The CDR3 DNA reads TGTGCCAGCAGTCCCGCCAGAACAGATACGCAGTATTTT.

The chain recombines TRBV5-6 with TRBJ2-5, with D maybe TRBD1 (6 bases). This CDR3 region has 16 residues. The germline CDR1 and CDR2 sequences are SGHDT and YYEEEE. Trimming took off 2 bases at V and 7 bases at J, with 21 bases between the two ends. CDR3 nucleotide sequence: TGTGCCAGCAGCTTTTTGTCGGCAGGGGCGGTGTTGACCCAGTACTTC. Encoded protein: CASSFLSAGAVLTQYF.

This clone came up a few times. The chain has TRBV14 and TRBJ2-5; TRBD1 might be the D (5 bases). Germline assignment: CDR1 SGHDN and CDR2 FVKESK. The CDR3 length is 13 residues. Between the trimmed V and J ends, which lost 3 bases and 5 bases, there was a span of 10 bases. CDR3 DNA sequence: TGTGCCAGCAGCCAGACCAGGGTGGAGACCCAGTACTTC. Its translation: CASSQTRVETQYF.

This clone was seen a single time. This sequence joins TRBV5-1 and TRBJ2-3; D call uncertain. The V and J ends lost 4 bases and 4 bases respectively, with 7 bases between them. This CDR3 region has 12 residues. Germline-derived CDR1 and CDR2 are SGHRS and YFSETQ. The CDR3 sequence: CASSVRSDTQYF. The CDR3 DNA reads TGCGCCAGCAGCGTGAGGTCAGATACGCAGTATTTT.

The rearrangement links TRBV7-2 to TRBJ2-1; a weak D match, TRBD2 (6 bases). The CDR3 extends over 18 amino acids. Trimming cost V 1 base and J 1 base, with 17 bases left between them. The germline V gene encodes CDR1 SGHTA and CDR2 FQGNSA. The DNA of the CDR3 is TGTGCCAGCAGCTTAGGGAAACTAGCAGTTTGGTCCTACAATGAGCAGTTCTTC. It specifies CASSLGKLAVWSYNEQFF. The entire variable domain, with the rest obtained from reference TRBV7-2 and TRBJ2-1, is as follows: GAGVSQSPSNKVTEKGKDVELRCDPISGHTALYWYRQSLGQGLEFLIYFQGNSAPDKSGLPSDRFSAERTGGSVSTLTIQRTQQEDSAVYLCASSLGKLAVWSYNEQFFGPGTRLTVL.

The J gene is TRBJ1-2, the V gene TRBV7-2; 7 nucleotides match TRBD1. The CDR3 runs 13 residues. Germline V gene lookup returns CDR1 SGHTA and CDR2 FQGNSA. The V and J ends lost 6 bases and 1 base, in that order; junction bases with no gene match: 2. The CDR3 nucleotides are TGTGCCAGCAGGTACAGGGGTAACTATGGCTACACCTTC. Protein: CASRYRGNYGYTF.

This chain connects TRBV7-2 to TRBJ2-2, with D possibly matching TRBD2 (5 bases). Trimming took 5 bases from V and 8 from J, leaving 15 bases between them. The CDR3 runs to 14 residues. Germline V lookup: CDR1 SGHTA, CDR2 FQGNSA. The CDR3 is CASSRSWESGELFF. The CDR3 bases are TGTGCCAGCAGCCGAAGTTGGGAGTCAGGGGAGCTGTTTTTT.

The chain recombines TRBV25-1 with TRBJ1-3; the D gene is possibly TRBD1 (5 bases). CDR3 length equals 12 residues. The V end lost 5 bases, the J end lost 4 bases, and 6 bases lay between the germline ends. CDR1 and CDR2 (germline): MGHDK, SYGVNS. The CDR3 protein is CASSRQGNTIYF. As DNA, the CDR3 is TGTGCCAGCAGTAGACAGGGAAACACCATATATTTT. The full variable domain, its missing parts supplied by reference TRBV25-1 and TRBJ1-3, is EADIYQTPRYLVIGTGKKITLECSQTMGHDKMYWYQQDPGMELHLIHYSYGVNSTEKGDLSSESTVSRIRTEHFPLTLESARPSHTSQYLCASSRQGNTIYFGEGSWLTVV.

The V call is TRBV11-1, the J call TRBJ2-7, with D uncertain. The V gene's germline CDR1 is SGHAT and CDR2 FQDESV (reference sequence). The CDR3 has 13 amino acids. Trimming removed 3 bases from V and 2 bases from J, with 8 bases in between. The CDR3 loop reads CASSLQATYEQYF. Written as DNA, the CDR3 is TGTGCCAGCAGCTTGCAGGCAACCTACGAGCAGTACTTC.

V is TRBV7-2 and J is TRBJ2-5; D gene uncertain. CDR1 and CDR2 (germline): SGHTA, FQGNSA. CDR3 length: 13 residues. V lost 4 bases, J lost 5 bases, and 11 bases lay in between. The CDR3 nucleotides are TGTGCCAGCAGCTCCGCAACTCAGGAGACCCAGTACTTC. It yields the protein CASSSATQETQYF.

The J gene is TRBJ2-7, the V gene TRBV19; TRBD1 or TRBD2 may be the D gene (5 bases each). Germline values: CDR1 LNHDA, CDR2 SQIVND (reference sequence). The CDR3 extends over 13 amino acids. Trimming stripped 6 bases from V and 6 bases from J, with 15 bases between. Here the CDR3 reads CASSKLGAGEQYF. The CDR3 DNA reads TGTGCCAGTAGCAAGTTAGGGGCGGGCGAGCAGTACTTC.

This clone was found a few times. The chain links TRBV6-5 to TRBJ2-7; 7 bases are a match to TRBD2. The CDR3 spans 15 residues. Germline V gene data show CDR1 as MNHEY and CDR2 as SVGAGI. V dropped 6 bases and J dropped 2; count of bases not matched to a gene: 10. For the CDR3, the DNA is TGTGCCAGCAGGCGGAGGCTAGCGGACGCCTACGAGCAGTACTTC. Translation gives CASRRRLADAYEQYF.

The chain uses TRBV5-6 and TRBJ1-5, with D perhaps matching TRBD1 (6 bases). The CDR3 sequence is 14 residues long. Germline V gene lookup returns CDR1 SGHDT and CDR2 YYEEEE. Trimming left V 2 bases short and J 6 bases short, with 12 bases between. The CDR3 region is CASSFGGAGQPQHF. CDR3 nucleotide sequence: TGTGCCAGCAGCTTCGGGGGGGCAGGTCAGCCCCAGCATTTT. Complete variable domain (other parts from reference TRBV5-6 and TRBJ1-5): DAGVTQSPTHLIKTRGQQVTLRCSPKSGHDTVSWYQQALGQGPQFIFQYYEEEERQRGNFPDRFSGHQFPNYSSELNVNALLLGDSALYLCASSFGGAGQPQHFGDGTRLSIL.

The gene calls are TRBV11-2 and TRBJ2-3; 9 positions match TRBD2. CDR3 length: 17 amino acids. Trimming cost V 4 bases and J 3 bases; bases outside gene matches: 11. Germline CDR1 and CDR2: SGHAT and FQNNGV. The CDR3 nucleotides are TGTGCCAGCAGCTCTCCCTCATTCAGCGGGAGGACAGATACGCAGTATTTT. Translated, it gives CASSSPSFSGRTDTQYF.

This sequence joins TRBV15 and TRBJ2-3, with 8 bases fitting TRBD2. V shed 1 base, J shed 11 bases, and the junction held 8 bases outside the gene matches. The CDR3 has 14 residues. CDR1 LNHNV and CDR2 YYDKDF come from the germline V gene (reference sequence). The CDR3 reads CATSRAGGGPQQYF. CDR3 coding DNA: TGTGCCACCAGCAGAGCGGGAGGGGGACCCCAGCAGTATTTT.

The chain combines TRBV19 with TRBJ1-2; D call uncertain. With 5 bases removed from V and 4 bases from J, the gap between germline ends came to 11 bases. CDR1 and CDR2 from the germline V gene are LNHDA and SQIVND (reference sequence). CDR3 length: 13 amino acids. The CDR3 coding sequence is TGTGCCAGTAGTTATAGAGCGATCTATGGCTACACCTTC. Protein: CASSYRAIYGYTF.

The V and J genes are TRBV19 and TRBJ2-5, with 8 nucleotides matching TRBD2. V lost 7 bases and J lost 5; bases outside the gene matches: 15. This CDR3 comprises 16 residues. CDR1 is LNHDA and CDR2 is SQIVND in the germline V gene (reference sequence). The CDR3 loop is CASKKEGGLVFETQYF. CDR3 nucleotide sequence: TGTGCCAGTAAAAAAGAGGGGGGACTAGTTTTTGAGACCCAGTACTTC.

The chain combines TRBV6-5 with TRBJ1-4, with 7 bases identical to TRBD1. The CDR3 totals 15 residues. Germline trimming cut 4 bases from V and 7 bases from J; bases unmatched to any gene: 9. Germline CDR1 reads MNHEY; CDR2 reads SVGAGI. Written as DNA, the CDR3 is TGTGCCAGCAGTTTTTCCCGGACAGGAGGTGAAAAACTGTTTTTT. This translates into CASSFSRTGGEKLFF.

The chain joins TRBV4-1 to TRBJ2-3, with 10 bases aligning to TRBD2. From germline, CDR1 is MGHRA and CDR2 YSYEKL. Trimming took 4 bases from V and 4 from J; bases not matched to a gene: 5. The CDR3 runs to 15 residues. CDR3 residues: CASSRSAGGPDTQYF. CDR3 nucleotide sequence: TGCGCCAGCAGCCGATCAGCGGGAGGGCCAGATACGCAGTATTTT.

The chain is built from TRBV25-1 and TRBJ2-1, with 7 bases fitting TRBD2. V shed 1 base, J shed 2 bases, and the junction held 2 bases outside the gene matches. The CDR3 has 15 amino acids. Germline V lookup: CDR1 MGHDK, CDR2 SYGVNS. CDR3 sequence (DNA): TGTGCCAGCAGTGAATTGGCGGGGGCCTACAATGAGCAGTTCTTC. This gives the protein CASSELAGAYNEQFF.

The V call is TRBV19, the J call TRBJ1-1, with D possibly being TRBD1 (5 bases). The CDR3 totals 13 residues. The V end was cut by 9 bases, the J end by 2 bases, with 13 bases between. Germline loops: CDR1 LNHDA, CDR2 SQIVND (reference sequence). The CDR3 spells CASERGLNTEAFF. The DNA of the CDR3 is TGTGCCAGCGAAAGGGGACTCAACACTGAAGCTTTCTTT.

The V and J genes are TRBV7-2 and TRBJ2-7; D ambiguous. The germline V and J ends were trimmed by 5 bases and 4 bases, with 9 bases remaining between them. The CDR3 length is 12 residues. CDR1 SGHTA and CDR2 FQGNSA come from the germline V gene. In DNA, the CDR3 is TGTGCCAGCAGCCGAGACTTGTACGAGCAGTACTTC. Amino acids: CASSRDLYEQYF.